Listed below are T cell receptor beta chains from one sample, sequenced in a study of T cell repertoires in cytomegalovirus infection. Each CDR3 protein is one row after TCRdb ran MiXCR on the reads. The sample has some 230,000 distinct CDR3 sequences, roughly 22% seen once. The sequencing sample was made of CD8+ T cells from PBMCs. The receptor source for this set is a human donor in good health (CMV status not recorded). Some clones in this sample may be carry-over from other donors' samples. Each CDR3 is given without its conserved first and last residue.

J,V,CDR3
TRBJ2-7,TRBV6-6,ATMAGYGQGTYEQY
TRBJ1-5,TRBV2,ASSEALMQPQH
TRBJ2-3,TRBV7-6,ASTTSGSTDTQY
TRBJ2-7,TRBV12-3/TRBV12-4,VSSASAGGDSYEQY
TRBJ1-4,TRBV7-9,ASRPRAAGNEKLF
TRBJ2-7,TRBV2,ASSPRISSYEQY
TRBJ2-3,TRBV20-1,SARDQNSVGDTQY
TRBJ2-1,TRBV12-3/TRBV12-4,ASSLSLAGSAGHEQF
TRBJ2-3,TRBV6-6,ASSYSGGDTQY
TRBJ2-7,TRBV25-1,ASSDRTFEQY
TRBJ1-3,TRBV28,ASRRTTSGNTIY
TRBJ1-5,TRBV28,ASSLEPFRALPNYDVPQH
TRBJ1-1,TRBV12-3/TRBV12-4,ASSSLGQGNTEAF
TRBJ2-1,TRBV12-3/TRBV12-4,ASSPRDFLDNEQF
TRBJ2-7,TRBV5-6,ASSHNGYEQY
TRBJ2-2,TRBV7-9,ASSLVGQRTGELF
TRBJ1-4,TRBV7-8,ASSPGFEKLF
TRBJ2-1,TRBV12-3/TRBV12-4,ASSWTVLNEQF
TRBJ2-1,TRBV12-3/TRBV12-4,AAAGAGNEQF
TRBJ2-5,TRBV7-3,ASSSERGQETQY
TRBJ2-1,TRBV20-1,SARDGQGMHNEQF
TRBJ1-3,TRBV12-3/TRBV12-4,ASDYTGAAGNTIY
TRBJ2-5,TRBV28,ASSLYLAGGPGETQY
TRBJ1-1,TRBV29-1,SVDGANTEAF
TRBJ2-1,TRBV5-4,ASSFGGPNEQF
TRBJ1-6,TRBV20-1,SAYAQGQGSYNSPLH
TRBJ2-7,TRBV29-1,SVEVTGTNTYEQY
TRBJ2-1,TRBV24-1,ATSDSDRALVNEQF
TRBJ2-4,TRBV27,ASNPQDGLNIQY
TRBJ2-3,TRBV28,ASSAQRGGLPDTQY
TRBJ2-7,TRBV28,ASRLGTGNYEQY
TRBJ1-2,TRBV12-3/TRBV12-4,ASSQGTGYGYT
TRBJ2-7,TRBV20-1,SARTGPTYEQY
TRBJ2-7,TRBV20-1,SANYRDPYLYEQY
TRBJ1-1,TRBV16,ASSQVGRVDTEAF
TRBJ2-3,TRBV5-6,ASSLRRGADTQY
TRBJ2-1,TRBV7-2,ASNLDTPSYNEQF
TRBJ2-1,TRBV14,ASSQEGFGGDNEQF
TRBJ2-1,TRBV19,ASSMSLYNEQF
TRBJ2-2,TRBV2,ASLRERELF
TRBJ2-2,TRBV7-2,ASPSADTGELF
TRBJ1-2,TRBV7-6,ASSSGTERDGYT
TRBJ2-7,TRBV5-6,ASSETGSSYEQY
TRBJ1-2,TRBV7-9,ASSLGAANYGYT
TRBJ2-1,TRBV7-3,ASRSPGLAGTEQF